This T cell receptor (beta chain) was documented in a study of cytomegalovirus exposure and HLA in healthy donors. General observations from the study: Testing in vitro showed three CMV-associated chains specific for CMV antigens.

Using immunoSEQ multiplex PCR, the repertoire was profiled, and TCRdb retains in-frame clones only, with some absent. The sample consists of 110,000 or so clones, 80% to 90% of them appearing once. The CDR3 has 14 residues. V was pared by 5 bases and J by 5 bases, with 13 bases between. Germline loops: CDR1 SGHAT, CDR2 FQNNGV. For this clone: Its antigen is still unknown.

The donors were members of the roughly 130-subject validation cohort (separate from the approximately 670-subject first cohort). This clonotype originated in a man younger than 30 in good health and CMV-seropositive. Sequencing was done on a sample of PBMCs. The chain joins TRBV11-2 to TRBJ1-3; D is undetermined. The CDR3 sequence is CASSQSGTRNTIYF. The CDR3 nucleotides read TGTGCCAGCAGCCAGAGCGGTACTAGAAACACCATATATTTT.